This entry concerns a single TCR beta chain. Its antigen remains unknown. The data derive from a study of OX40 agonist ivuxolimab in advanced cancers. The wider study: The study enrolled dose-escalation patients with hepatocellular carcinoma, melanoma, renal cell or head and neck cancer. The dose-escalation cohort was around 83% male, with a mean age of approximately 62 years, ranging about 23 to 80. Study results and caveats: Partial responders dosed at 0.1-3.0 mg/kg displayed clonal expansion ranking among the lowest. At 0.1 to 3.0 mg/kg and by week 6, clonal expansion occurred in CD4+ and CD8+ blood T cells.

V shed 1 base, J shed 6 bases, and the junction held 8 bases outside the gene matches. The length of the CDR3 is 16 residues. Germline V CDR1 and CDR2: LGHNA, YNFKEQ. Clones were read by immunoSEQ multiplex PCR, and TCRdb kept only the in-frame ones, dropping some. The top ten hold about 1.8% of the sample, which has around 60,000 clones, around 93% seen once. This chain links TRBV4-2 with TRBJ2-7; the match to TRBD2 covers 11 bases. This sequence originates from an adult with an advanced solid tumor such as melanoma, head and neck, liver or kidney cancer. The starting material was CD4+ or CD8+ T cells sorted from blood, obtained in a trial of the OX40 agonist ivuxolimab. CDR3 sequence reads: CASSQGIAGGMGEQYF. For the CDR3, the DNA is TGTGCCAGCAGCCAAGGAATAGCGGGAGGGATGGGCGAGCAGTACTTC.